Listed below are T cell receptor beta chains from one sample, sequenced in a study of cytomegalovirus exposure and HLA in healthy donors. Libraries were prepared by immunoSEQ multiplex PCR; TCRdb keeps only in-frame clonotypes and omits some of them. The sample data list about 110,000 clones. Sample: PBMCs. The receptors stem from a man aged 40-50 years in good health and CMV-seropositive. Both conserved end residues are part of each CDR3. Fields, in order: D gene, J gene, V gene, CDR3 protein, CDR3 DNA. The D gene is left open where the match is weak.

>-|TRBJ2-5|TRBV6-1
CASIRRETQYF
TGTGCCAGCATTAGGAGGGAGACCCAGTACTTC
>-|TRBJ1-1|TRBV14
CASSQGVGRNTEAFF
TGTGCCAGCAGCCAAGGTGTAGGGAGGAACACTGAAGCTTTCTTT
>TRBD2|TRBJ2-3|TRBV4-2
CASSQGTSGWGDTQYF
TGTGCCAGCAGCCAAGGGACTAGCGGATGGGGGGATACGCAGTATTTT
>-|TRBJ2-1|TRBV18
CASSQGLEVSNEQFF
TGTGCCAGCTCACAGGGATTGGAGGTCTCCAATGAGCAGTTCTTC
>-|TRBJ1-1|TRBV2
CASSVTGMNTEAFF
TGTGCCAGCAGTGTAACAGGTATGAACACTGAAGCTTTCTTT
>TRBD2|TRBJ2-3|TRBV5-6
CASSFGTTTTDTQYF
TGTGCCAGCAGCTTTGGGACTACAACCACAGATACGCAGTATTTT
>-|TRBJ1-4|TRBV30
CAWTPNGGWNEKLFF
TGTGCCTGGACCCCGAACGGGGGGTGGAATGAAAAACTGTTTTTT
>-|TRBJ1-5|TRBV28
CASSRGASQGRVEPQHF
TGTGCCAGCAGCCGCGGGGCCTCTCAGGGACGGGTAGAGCCCCAGCATTTT
>TRBD1|TRBJ2-2|TRBV7-7
CASSSGQGATGELFF
TGTGCTAGCAGCTCAGGACAGGGAGCCACCGGGGAGCTGTTTTTT
>TRBD2|TRBJ2-3|TRBV14
CASSQRTSGTDTQYF
TGTGCCAGCAGCCAACGGACTAGCGGCACAGATACGCAGTATTTT
>TRBD1|TRBJ1-4|TRBV5-1
CASSLGGTGEKLFF
TGCGCCAGCAGCTTGGGCGGGACAGGCGAAAAACTGTTTTTT
>-|TRBJ2-7|TRBV9
CASSVGAGQGEQYF
TGTGCCAGCAGCGTAGGGGCAGGACAAGGTGAGCAGTACTTC
>-|TRBJ1-3|TRBV5-1
CASSVGARLASGNTIYF
TGCGCCAGCAGCGTGGGGGCCCGTTTGGCCTCTGGAAACACCATATATTTT
>TRBD2|TRBJ2-2|TRBV5-5
CASSLMSGSGTGELFF
TGTGCCAGCAGCTTGATGAGCGGGAGCGGGACCGGGGAGCTGTTTTTT
>-|TRBJ2-2|TRBV10-1
CASSDLGSGELFF
TGCGCCAGCAGTGACCTCGGGTCCGGGGAGCTGTTTTTT
>-|TRBJ2-3|TRBV20-1
CSATLSDTQYF
TGCAGTGCTACCCTATCAGATACGCAGTATTTT
>-|TRBJ1-3|TRBV4-2
CASSVQGSGNTIYF
TGTGCCAGCAGCGTACAGGGCTCTGGAAACACCATATATTTT
>TRBD1|TRBJ2-3|TRBV10-3
CAISDSGRTGVGDTQYF
TGTGCCATCAGTGATAGTGGCAGGACAGGGGTGGGAGATACGCAGTATTTT
>TRBD2|TRBJ2-7|TRBV11-2
CASSLAGAYEQYF
TGTGCCAGCAGCCTAGCGGGAGCCTACGAGCAGTACTTC
>-|TRBJ1-1|TRBV6-1
CASRTWTDMNTEAFF
TGTGCCAGCAGGACCTGGACTGATATGAACACTGAAGCTTTCTTT
>TRBD2|TRBJ2-5|TRBV4-2
CASSDPGLAGVETQYF
TGTGCCAGCAGCGATCCGGGACTAGCGGGAGTCGAGACCCAGTACTTC
>TRBD2|TRBJ2-1|TRBV10-2
CASSRLAGGYSSYNEQFF
TGCGCCAGCAGTAGACTAGCCGGAGGGTACAGCTCCTACAATGAGCAGTTCTTC
>TRBD2|TRBJ2-1|TRBV9
CASSATSVGESEQFF
TGTGCCAGCAGCGCCACTAGCGTAGGGGAAAGTGAGCAGTTCTTC
>-|TRBJ1-3|TRBV5-1
CASSQSGIGSGNTIYF
TGCGCCAGCAGTCAGTCAGGGATTGGCTCTGGAAACACCATATATTTT
>TRBD1|TRBJ2-7|TRBV7-2
CASSLAGQGSSRDPLEQYF
TGTGCCAGCAGCTTAGCAGGACAGGGTTCTTCGCGGGACCCCCTAGAGCAGTACTTC
>TRBD2|TRBJ2-7|TRBV5-6
CASSLGGLPSYEQYF
TGTGCCAGCAGCTTGGGGGGACTACCGTCCTACGAGCAGTACTTC
>-|TRBJ2-7|TRBV5-1
CASSQGGTASYEQYF
TGCGCCAGCAGCCAGGGCGGGACAGCCTCCTACGAGCAGTACTTC
>TRBD1|TRBJ1-5|TRBV28
CASSLDRDQPQHF
TGTGCCAGCAGTTTAGACAGGGATCAGCCCCAGCATTTT
>-|TRBJ2-2|TRBV28
CASSSLGAGELFF
TGTGCCAGCAGTTCTCTCGGGGCCGGGGAGCTGTTTTTT
>-|TRBJ1-1|TRBV5-1
CASSLATGRAEAFF
TGCGCCAGCAGCTTGGCCACGGGGAGGGCTGAAGCTTTCTTT
>-|TRBJ2-3|TRBV5-6
CASSLDPTHTDTQYF
TGTGCCAGCAGCCTTGACCCGACTCATACAGATACGCAGTATTTT
>TRBD1|TRBJ2-7|TRBV5-6
CASSLGQGYYEQYF
TGTGCCAGCAGCTTGGGACAGGGGTACTACGAGCAGTACTTC
>-|TRBJ2-1|TRBV11-3
CASSPSGFNEQFF
TGTGCCAGCAGCCCGTCAGGGTTCAATGAGCAGTTCTTC
>-|TRBJ1-5|TRBV18
CASSPPGRGRNQPQHF
TGTGCCAGCTCACCACCGGGTAGGGGAAGAAATCAGCCCCAGCATTTT
>-|TRBJ1-5|TRBV23-1
CASSQSEQSDSNQPQHF
TGCGCCAGCAGTCAATCGGAACAGAGTGATAGCAATCAGCCCCAGCATTTT
>TRBD1|TRBJ1-1|TRBV7-9
CASSLEGAPNTEAFF
TGTGCCAGCAGCTTAGAGGGGGCCCCGAACACTGAAGCTTTCTTT
>TRBD1|TRBJ2-7|TRBV7-8
CASSADRGFPREQYF
TGTGCCAGCAGCGCTGACAGGGGGTTCCCTCGCGAGCAGTACTTC
>TRBD1|TRBJ1-5|TRBV2
CASRGQAINQPQHF
TGTGCCAGCAGGGGACAGGCGATCAATCAGCCCCAGCATTTT
>-|TRBJ2-1|TRBV9
CASSPEVAYNEQFF
TGTGCCAGCAGCCCCGAGGTAGCTTACAATGAGCAGTTCTTC
>-|TRBJ1-4|TRBV16
CASSLGDTNEKLFF
TGTGCCAGCAGCCTAGGGGATACTAATGAAAAACTGTTTTTT
>TRBD2|TRBJ2-1|TRBV7-8
CASTHDTSGSKDEQFF
TGTGCCAGCACCCATGATACTAGCGGGAGCAAGGATGAGCAGTTCTTC
>-|TRBJ2-4|TRBV7-9
CASSLIAGDKNIQYF
TGTGCCAGCAGTCTTATTGCAGGGGACAAAAACATTCAGTACTTC
>-|TRBJ2-2|TRBV9
CASSANTGELFF
TGTGCCAGCAGCGCAAACACCGGGGAGCTGTTTTTT
>-|TRBJ1-2|TRBV5-5
CASSLAPGNGYGYTF
TGTGCCAGCAGCTTGGCCCCCGGGAATGGATATGGCTACACCTTC
>-|TRBJ2-5|TRBV20-1
CSAKTTEQYF
TGCAGTGCTAAAACGACAGAGCAGTACTTC
>TRBD2|TRBJ2-1|TRBV25-1
CASSDLLAGGPSYNEQFF
TGTGCCAGCAGTGACTTACTAGCGGGAGGGCCGTCCTACAATGAGCAGTTCTTC
>TRBD1|TRBJ2-7|TRBV7-6
CASSEHSGTGSMERYEQYF
TGTGCCAGCAGCGAGCATTCCGGGACAGGGTCAATGGAGAGGTACGAGCAGTACTTC
>-|TRBJ1-1|TRBV19
CASSILQGQAFF
TGTGCCAGTAGTATACTACAGGGCCAAGCTTTCTTT
>TRBD1|TRBJ2-7|TRBV5-4
CASSLPGTGGNEQYF
TGTGCCAGCAGCTTGCCCGGGACAGGGGGCAACGAGCAGTACTTC
>-|TRBJ2-2|TRBV15
CATSRTAFDTGGLFF
TGTGCCACCAGCAGGACAGCCTTTGACACCGGGGGGCTGTTTTTT
>TRBD2|TRBJ2-3|TRBV10-3
CAISETGLAGVGDTQYF
TGTGCCATCAGCGAAACGGGACTAGCGGGAGTAGGAGATACGCAGTATTTT
>-|TRBJ1-2|TRBV18
CASSPPGPNYGYTF
TGTGCCAGCTCACCACCGGGGCCGAACTATGGCTACACCTTC
>-|TRBJ2-3|TRBV5-1
CASRLVVTATDTQYF
TGCGCCAGCAGGTTAGTCGTGACAGCCACAGATACGCAGTATTTT
>-|TRBJ1-5|TRBV2
CASSRSLNQPQHF
TGTGCCAGCAGCCGGTCCCTAAATCAGCCCCAGCATTTT
>-|TRBJ2-7|TRBV29-1
CSVEGGLGSYEQYF
TGCAGCGTTGAAGGTGGACTGGGATCCTACGAGCAGTACTTC
>-|TRBJ2-7|TRBV15
CATSRDYRVEQYF
TGTGCCACCAGCAGAGATTACCGAGTCGAGCAGTACTTC
>TRBD1|TRBJ2-3|TRBV29-1
CSVDRGLTDTQYF
TGCAGCGTCGACAGGGGGCTCACAGATACGCAGTATTTT
>TRBD1|TRBJ2-4|TRBV2
CASSEDRGKNIQYF
TGTGCCAGCAGTGAGGACAGGGGGAAAAACATTCAGTACTTC